What follows describes a single TCR beta chain. The length of the CDR3 is 14 residues. Trimming stripped 3 bases from V and 7 bases from J, with 10 bases between. Germline V CDR1 and CDR2: SNHLY, FYNNEI. This specimen comes from a study of blood T cell repertoires in COVID-19. Across the whole study: T cells, B-cell-depleted T cells, or PBMCs supplied cDNA or gDNA.

In the original processing: For nucleated cells, counts were estimated from reference gene primer amplification. The repertoire was sequenced with immunoSEQ multiplex PCR; TCRdb's copy has only in-frame clones and lacks some. V and J calls and clone size are as listed in that table; D and trimming were resolved from the DNA. This table holds roughly 300,000 clones, approximately 86% found once. Participants were aged about 18 to 100 years from approximately 25 US areas. The TCR sequence derives from a woman in her 40s with acute COVID-19. This rearrangement joins TRBV2 to TRBJ1-6, with D possibly matching TRBD1 (5 bases). Sequences were obtained from PBMCs or T cells enriched from blood (not recorded which). The CDR3 spells CASSERGENSPLHF. DNA of the CDR3: TGTGCCAGCAGTGAGCGGGGGGAGAATTCACCCCTCCACTTT.